This T cell receptor beta chain stems from a study of Ad26.COV2.S vaccination and SARS-CoV-2 variants. Documented treatment: 19 received Ad26.COV2.S at low or high dose, single or two shots; a few received placebo; per-sample allocation not given. Specimen acquisition occurred on day 63 following the initial vaccine or placebo injection. The table came from immunoSEQ multiplex PCR; TCRdb's copy has only in-frame clones and leaves some out. The sample contains some 250,000 clones, around 87% of which appear only once. Per germline, CDR1 SGHRS and CDR2 YFSETQ. Trimming took off 4 bases at V and 1 base at J, with 11 bases between the two ends. The CDR3 totals 15 residues.

The TCR originated in a person aged 18-65 years who received the Ad26.COV2.S COVID-19 vaccine or a placebo. The chain recombines TRBV5-1 with TRBJ2-2; D unclear. The sequencing here drew on peripheral blood, taken in a trial of Ad26.COV2.S vaccine versus placebo. The CDR3, as DNA: TGCGCCAGCAGCCCCGGACGCCTGAACACCGGGGAGCTGTTTTTT. It specifies CASSPGRLNTGELFF.